The 26 T cell receptor beta chains below come from one sample, sequenced in a study of PD-1 blockade in classical Hodgkin lymphoma. The time point here: cycle 4 day 1 (C4D1), after 5 to 7 weeks of nivolumab. All patients experienced relapse after autologous stem cell transplantation, and brentuximab vedotin exposure was variable. Magnetic negative selection purified CD4+ T cells from thawed PBMCs. Profiling relied on immunoSEQ multiplex PCR, and the TCRdb table lists in-frame clones only, not all of them. The table has approximately 20,000 clones, over 80% seen once. Sequencing was performed on CD4+ T cells from blood, taken before the fourth cycle of nivolumab. The receptors originated from a human donor with classical Hodgkin lymphoma.

J is TRBJ2-7 and V is TRBV19; D unresolved. The CDR3 sequence is 13 residues long. V lost 8 bases, J lost 2 bases, and 13 bases lay in between. Germline CDR1 LNHDA, CDR2 SQIVND (reference sequence). The CDR3 DNA reads as TGTGCCAGTTCTTGGGCCCATACCTACGAGCAGTACTTC. As protein: CASSWAHTYEQYF.

The chain has TRBV5-1 and TRBJ2-2; 7 bases are a match to TRBD1. The CDR3 has 15 residues. Trimming at V came to 0 bases and at J to 4 bases, leaving 3 bases not matched to a gene. Germline loops: CDR1 SGHRS, CDR2 YFSETQ. CDR3 DNA: TGCGCCAGCAGCTTGGTTGGGACAGCCACCGGGGAGCTGTTTTTT. This gives the protein CASSLVGTATGELFF.

V gene TRBV6-5 combines with J gene TRBJ1-3, with D hard to call. Per the germline V gene, CDR1 is MNHEY and CDR2 is SVGAGI. V gave up 0 bases and J gave up 0 bases, with 9 bases separating them. The CDR3 contains 16 residues. This CDR3 reads CASSYSQRTSGNTIYF. Written as DNA, the CDR3 is TGTGCCAGCAGTTACTCCCAACGGACCTCTGGAAACACCATATATTTT.

This clone appeared a few times. CDR3 sequence: CASSQDRRGVSTNEKLFF. The CDR3 region has the DNA TGCGCCAGCAGCCAAGATCGCAGGGGGGTCTCAACTAATGAAAAACTGTTTTTT. The chain carries TRBV4-1 and TRBJ1-4, with TRBD1 matching over 7 bases. Germline V gives CDR1 MGHRA, CDR2 YSYEKL. The length of the CDR3 is 18 residues. The J segment lost 0 bases and the V segment lost 0 bases, leaving 7 bases of the junction unmatched.

CDR3 bases: TGTGCCAGCAGCTCTGGGGGGCTGGCCGACTCGGCGGTGCAGTTCTTC. Its protein is CASSSGGLADSAVQFF. The J gene is TRBJ2-1, the V gene TRBV11-3; D may match TRBD1 or TRBD2 (6 bases each). Germline V gives CDR1 SGHNT, CDR2 YENEEA. The V end was cut by 4 bases, the J end by 12 bases, with 25 bases between. This CDR3 is built from 16 residues.

This chain links TRBV19 with TRBJ1-2; tentatively, D is TRBD1 (6 bases). V was cut by 1 base and J by 4 bases, with 13 bases left in between. CDR1 is LNHDA and CDR2 is SQIVND in the germline V gene (reference sequence). This CDR3 comprises 15 residues. The CDR3 spells CASSIAGDPGYGYTF. CDR3 DNA sequence: TGTGCCAGTAGTATAGCAGGGGACCCCGGCTATGGCTACACCTTC.

The V call is TRBV28, the J call TRBJ1-2, with a tentative D call TRBD1 (5 bases). The germline gives CDR1 MDHEN, CDR2 SYDVKM. Between the trimmed V and J ends, which lost 9 bases and 7 bases, there was a span of 12 bases. This CDR3 is built from 11 residues. As DNA, the CDR3 is TGTGCCAGTCTAGACAGACGTGGCTACACCTTC. Protein: CASLDRRGYTF.

The rearrangement uses TRBV5-6 and TRBJ2-7; TRBD1 might be the D (6 bases). CDR3 length: 15 residues. V was trimmed by 3 bases and J by 0 bases, leaving 13 bases between them. Germline V gene lookup returns CDR1 SGHDT and CDR2 YYEEEE. CDR3 in DNA: TGTGCCAGCAGCTGGTGGACAGCGAGCTCCTACGAGCAGTACTTC. This sequence encodes CASSWWTASSYEQYF.

The V and J genes are TRBV5-6 and TRBJ1-6; D is perhaps TRBD1 (5 bases). The CDR3 is 16 amino acids. The germline V gene has CDR1 SGHDT and CDR2 YYEEEE. Trimming took 1 base from V and 3 from J, leaving 11 bases between them. The CDR3 DNA follows: TGTGCCAGCAGCTTGAGGGGAAACAGCTATAATTCACCCCTCCACTTT. Protein: CASSLRGNSYNSPLHF.

This chain links TRBV2 with TRBJ2-4; no firm D call. Germline CDR1 reads SNHLY; CDR2 reads FYNNEI. The V and J ends lost 2 bases and 0 bases respectively, with 2 bases between them. This CDR3 has 13 amino acids. The CDR3 coding sequence is TGTGCCAGCAGTGAACTAGCCAAAAACATTCAGTACTTC. Translated, it gives CASSELAKNIQYF.

The J gene is TRBJ1-1, the V gene TRBV28; no clear D. The germline V gene encodes CDR1 MDHEN and CDR2 SYDVKM. Trimming left V 6 bases short and J 3 bases short, with 14 bases between. The CDR3 totals 14 residues. The CDR3 DNA reads as TGTGCCAGCAGAACCCCGGGTTTATACACTGAAGCTTTCTTT. Its protein is CASRTPGLYTEAFF.

The V and J genes are TRBV28 and TRBJ2-6, with D maybe TRBD2 (7 bases). CDR1 is MDHEN and CDR2 is SYDVKM in the germline V gene. V lost 3 bases and J lost 2, with 8 bases in between. The CDR3 loop spans 15 amino acids. The CDR3 bases are TGTGCCAGCAGTTTGCGGGGGCCTGGGGCCAACGTCCTGACTTTC. This translates into CASSLRGPGANVLTF. Full variable domain (rest looked up from reference TRBV28 and TRBJ2-6): DVKVTQSSRYLVKRTGEKVFLECVQDMDHENMFWYRQDPGLGLRLIYFSYDVKMKEKGDIPEGYSVSREKKERFSLILESASTNQTSMYLCASSLRGPGANVLTFGAGSRLTVL.

The chain is built from TRBV18 and TRBJ1-3; TRBD1 might be the D (6 bases). Between the trimmed V and J ends, which lost 1 base and 0 bases, there was a span of 16 bases. The CDR3 extends over 18 amino acids. The germline V gene has CDR1 KGHSH and CDR2 LQKENI. The CDR3 sequence is CASSPRAQDRLSGNTIYF. The CDR3 DNA reads as TGTGCCAGCTCACCACGCGCCCAGGACAGACTCTCTGGAAACACCATATATTTT.

This clone was observed a few times. The rearrangement uses TRBV6-1 and TRBJ1-2; no clear D gene. In germline, CDR1 is MNHNS, CDR2 SASEGT. The CDR3 is 13 amino acids. The germline V and J ends were trimmed by 6 bases and 1 base, with 9 bases remaining between them. CDR3 DNA: TGTGCCAGCAGCCAGACAAGTAACTATGGCTACACCTTC. Residues: CASSQTSNYGYTF.

The V gene is TRBV5-4, the J gene TRBJ2-1, with 9 bases lining up with TRBD2. From germline, CDR1 is SGHNT and CDR2 YYREEE (reference sequence). This CDR3 is built from 16 residues. V trimming: 4 bases; J trimming: 0 bases; junction bases outside the gene matches: 5. CDR3 DNA sequence: TGTGCCAGCAGCCTACTAGCGGGTGGCTCCTACAATGAGCAGTTCTTC. Translation: CASSLLAGGSYNEQFF.

CDR3 amino acids: CASSPSQGHFNEQFF. CDR3 bases: TGTGCCAGCTCACCATCCCAGGGGCACTTCAATGAGCAGTTCTTC. The chain carries TRBV18 and TRBJ2-1, with D perhaps TRBD1 (6 bases). Per germline, CDR1 KGHSH and CDR2 LQKENI. V lost 2 bases and J 6 bases, leaving 14 bases between the germline ends. CDR3 size: 15 residues.

The chain carries TRBV14 and TRBJ1-2; D unresolved. In germline, CDR1 is SGHDN, CDR2 FVKESK. The CDR3 length is 12 residues. The germline V and J ends were trimmed by 0 bases and 8 bases, with 7 bases remaining between them. The CDR3 reads CASSQDRLGYTF. In nucleotides, the CDR3 is TGTGCCAGCAGCCAAGATAGGCTGGGCTACACCTTC.

The V gene is TRBV7-9, the J gene TRBJ1-3, with no clear D. The germline V gene encodes CDR1 SEHNR and CDR2 FQNEAQ (reference sequence). The CDR3 sequence is 16 residues long. Trimming cost V 5 bases and J 3 bases, with 17 bases left between them. DNA of the CDR3: TGTGCCAGCAGCAGGGATTCGCTATCGGGTGGAAACACCATATATTTT. Its translation is CASSRDSLSGGNTIYF.

The chain has TRBV27 and TRBJ2-1; tentatively, D is TRBD2 (5 bases). Germline V gives CDR1 MNHEY, CDR2 SMNVEV (reference sequence). V lost 6 bases to trimming and J lost 0 bases, with 12 bases between them. There are 15 residues in the CDR3. CDR3 sequence reads: CASRGLRDSYNEQFF. CDR3 in DNA: TGTGCCAGCAGGGGGTTGAGGGACTCCTACAATGAGCAGTTCTTC.

The V and J genes are TRBV14 and TRBJ2-2; 11 bases are a match to TRBD2. Germline V gene sequence: CDR1 SGHDN, CDR2 FVKESK. Trimming removed 2 bases from V and 4 bases from J; junction bases left unmatched: 6. The CDR3 length is 17 residues. The CDR3 region is CASSQYTGTSGTGELFF. In DNA, the CDR3 is TGTGCCAGCAGCCAATATACCGGGACTAGCGGCACCGGGGAGCTGTTTTTT.

This sequence joins TRBV5-1 and TRBJ1-1; no reliable D call. The CDR3 runs 13 residues. Trimming removed 4 bases at V and 3 bases at J, with 10 bases between. Germline CDR1 reads SGHRS; CDR2 reads YFSETQ. This chain's CDR3 is CASSVQWDTEAFF. CDR3 nucleotide sequence: TGCGCCAGCAGCGTACAGTGGGACACTGAAGCTTTCTTT.

The chain uses TRBV27 and TRBJ2-7, with a tentative D call TRBD2 (5 bases). Trimming removed 5 bases at V and 4 bases at J, with 12 bases between. CDR3 length equals 13 residues. The germline V gene encodes CDR1 MNHEY and CDR2 SMNVEV (reference sequence). The chain's CDR3 is CASSRGSFYEQYF. In DNA, the CDR3 is TGTGCCAGCAGTCGGGGATCTTTTTACGAGCAGTACTTC.

The chain has TRBV5-1 and TRBJ2-7; 8 nucleotides match TRBD1. Germline-derived CDR1 and CDR2 are SGHRS and YFSETQ. After removal of 4 bases from V and 2 bases from J, the junction contained 5 bases not matched to a gene. The CDR3 has 14 residues. The DNA of the CDR3 is TGCGCCAGCAGCCCGGACAGGGCTACCTACGAGCAGTACTTC. This codes for CASSPDRATYEQYF.

The chain has TRBV5-5 and TRBJ1-2; perhaps TRBD1 as D (5 bases). The V gene lost 6 bases and the J gene lost 7 bases, with 16 bases spanning the gap. The length of the CDR3 is 13 residues. Germline CDR1 reads SGHKS; CDR2 reads YYEKEE (reference sequence). The CDR3 here is CASNSPGLRGYTF. The CDR3 DNA follows: TGTGCCAGCAACTCCCCAGGGCTGCGTGGCTACACCTTC.

This clone was counted a few times. J is TRBJ2-1 and V is TRBV7-9; a weak D match, TRBD1 (7 bases). Trimming stripped 3 bases from V and 7 bases from J, with 19 bases between. CDR1 SEHNR and CDR2 FQNEAQ come from the germline V gene (reference sequence). The CDR3 is 16 amino acids. CDR3 coding DNA: TGTGCCAGCAGCTTCCCAGGGGGGACCAGCCCAAATGAGCAGTTCTTC. This gives the protein CASSFPGGTSPNEQFF. Full variable domain (rest looked up from reference TRBV7-9 and TRBJ2-1): DTGVSQNPRHKITKRGQNVTFRCDPISEHNRLYWYRQTLGQGPEFLTYFQNEAQLEKSRLLSDRFSAERPKGSFSTLEIQRTEQGDSAMYLCASSFPGGTSPNEQFFGPGTRLTVL.

This clone showed up just once. The chain employs TRBV4-1 and TRBJ2-3; no firm D call. The CDR3 spans 15 residues. Trimming took off 1 base at V and 2 bases at J, with 10 bases between the two ends. The V gene's germline CDR1 is MGHRA and CDR2 YSYEKL. The chain's CDR3 is CASSQVRVYTDTQYF. Here the CDR3 DNA reads TGCGCCAGCAGCCAAGTAAGGGTTTACACAGATACGCAGTATTTT.